This T cell receptor beta chain was documented in a study of blood T cells in healthy people across ages. Study results and limitations: Observed TCR beta diversity showed a strong correlation with the percentage of naive T cells as measured by flow cytometry.

This clonotype was observed a handful of times. No antigen is known for it. Then a second PCR, running about 6 to 12 cycles, was carried out with a sample-barcoded 5' primer and a J-beta primer mix. TCRdb redid the calling of the 5' RACE reads with MiXCR, one entry per CDR3 protein. Among 1.5 million to 2 million distinct CDR3 sequences listed, 25% to 30% were seen once. The CDR3 sequence is 18 residues long. Trimming removed 2 bases at V and 3 bases at J, with 22 bases between. Germline V gives CDR1 MNHNS, CDR2 SASEGT. The sequenced material came from blood. The V and J genes are TRBV6-1 and TRBJ1-1; D might be TRBD1 (6 bases). The receptor was isolated from a young woman in good health. DNA of the CDR3: TGTGCCAGCAGTGAAATGGGGGGAGGCGCAGGGGCGGACACTGAAGCTTTCTTT. Translated, it gives CASSEMGGGAGADTEAFF.